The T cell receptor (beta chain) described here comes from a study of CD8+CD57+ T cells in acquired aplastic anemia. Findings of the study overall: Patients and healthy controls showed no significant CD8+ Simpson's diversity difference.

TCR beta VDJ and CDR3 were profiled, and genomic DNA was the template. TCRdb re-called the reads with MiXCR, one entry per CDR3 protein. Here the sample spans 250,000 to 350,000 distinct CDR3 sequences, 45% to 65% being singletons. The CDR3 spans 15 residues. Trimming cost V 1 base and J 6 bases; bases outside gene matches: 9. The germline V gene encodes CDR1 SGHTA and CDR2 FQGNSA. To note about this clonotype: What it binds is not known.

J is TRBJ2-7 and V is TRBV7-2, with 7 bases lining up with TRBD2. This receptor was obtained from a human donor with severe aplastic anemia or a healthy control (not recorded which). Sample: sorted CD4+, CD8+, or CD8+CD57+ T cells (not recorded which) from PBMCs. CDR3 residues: CASSLGPWEGSEQYF. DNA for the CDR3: TGTGCCAGCAGCTTAGGCCCTTGGGAGGGCTCCGAGCAGTACTTC.